Below are 29 T cell receptor beta chains sequenced from a single sample in a study of T cell clones after liver transplantation (dated by TCRdb to between 2017 and 2020). The sample's time point, from its label and the paper: pre-transplant. The library was produced with the immunoSEQ multiplex PCR assay. Drawn from immuneACCESS, this table holds only the in-frame rearrangements with V and J called that TCRdb kept. Clones are partly lost; checked studies trace under half to an unresolved V gene and leave the rest unexplained. The table for this sample lists tens of thousands of clones; about 88% of them were counted only once. The ten most abundant clones make up roughly 2.7% of the sample. Sequenced here: CD4+ T cells from blood, sampled before liver transplant. These receptor sequences come from a human donor who received a liver transplant.

The V gene is TRBV19, the J gene TRBJ1-1, with unresolved D. The V end was cut by 5 bases, the J end by 1 base, with 11 bases between. Germline values: CDR1 LNHDA, CDR2 SQIVND (reference sequence). The CDR3 totals 14 residues. CDR3 sequence reads: CASSPLRTNTEAFF. CDR3 nucleotides: TGTGCCAGTAGTCCCCTGAGGACGAACACTGAAGCTTTCTTT. Drawing the rest from reference TRBV19 and TRBJ1-1, the complete variable domain is DGGITQSPKYLFRKEGQNVTLSCEQNLNHDAMYWYRQDPGQGLRLIYYSQIVNDFQKGDIAEGYSVSREKKESFPLTVTSAQKNPTAFYLCASSPLRTNTEAFFGQGTRLTVV.

This chain joins TRBV7-2 and TRBJ2-5; the D gene is possibly TRBD2 (6 bases). Trimming removed 5 bases from V and 5 bases from J, with 15 bases in between. The CDR3 is 14 residues long. CDR1 and CDR2 from the germline V gene are SGHTA and FQGNSA. This CDR3 is CASSTGGPAETQYF. The CDR3 DNA reads TGTGCCAGCAGCACCGGGGGTCCGGCCGAGACCCAGTACTTC. Full variable domain (rest looked up from reference TRBV7-2 and TRBJ2-5): GAGVSQSPSNKVTEKGKDVELRCDPISGHTALYWYRQSLGQGLEFLIYFQGNSAPDKSGLPSDRFSAERTGGSVSTLTIQRTQQEDSAVYLCASSTGGPAETQYFGPGTRLLVL.

The chain couples TRBV5-1 to TRBJ2-5; no definite D call. V shed 4 bases and J shed 3 bases, with 4 bases lying between them. From germline, CDR1 is SGHRS and CDR2 YFSETQ. The CDR3 is 11 residues long. The CDR3 bases are TGCGCCAGCAGCATTGAAGAGACCCAGTACTTC. Its translation: CASSIEETQYF.

The chain links TRBV9 to TRBJ2-7; TRBD1 is a possible D gene (5 bases). V lost 0 bases and J 2 bases, leaving 9 bases between the germline ends. The CDR3 is made up of 14 amino acids. The germline CDR1 and CDR2 sequences are SGDLS and YYNGEE. In DNA, the CDR3 is TGTGCCAGCAGCGTAGATCAGGGCCCCTACGAGCAGTACTTC. Translation gives CASSVDQGPYEQYF.

The CDR3 is CASSFGDSSYEQYF. DNA of the CDR3: TGTGCCAGCAGCTTCGGGGACTCCTCCTACGAGCAGTACTTC. V is TRBV7-2 and J is TRBJ2-7, with D possibly TRBD2 on 6 matching bases. Germline V gives CDR1 SGHTA, CDR2 FQGNSA. The CDR3 contains 14 residues. V was trimmed by 3 bases and J by 0 bases, leaving 9 bases between them.

V gene TRBV11-2 combines with J gene TRBJ2-2, with D unclear. The germline V and J ends were trimmed by 3 bases and 3 bases, with 8 bases remaining between them. CDR1 SGHAT and CDR2 FQNNGV come from the germline V gene. CDR3 size: 14 residues. CDR3 sequence (DNA): TGTGCCAGCAGCTTGTCACAGTACACCGGGGAGCTGTTTTTT. The encoded protein is CASSLSQYTGELFF.

V usage is TRBV5-8 and J usage is TRBJ2-5; D may correspond to TRBD1 or TRBD2 (5 bases each). Germline CDR1 reads SGHTS; CDR2 reads YDEGEE. The V gene lost 7 bases and the J gene lost 0 bases, with 13 bases spanning the gap. CDR3 length: 14 amino acids. In DNA, the CDR3 is TGTGCCAGCCCCAGGGACCAGTACCAAGAGACCCAGTACTTC. Its translation: CASPRDQYQETQYF.

The chain recombines TRBV6-1 with TRBJ2-3; 7 bases match TRBD1. The germline gives CDR1 MNHNS, CDR2 SASEGT. The CDR3 sequence is 14 residues long. The V segment lost 5 bases and the J segment 4 bases; nucleotides outside the gene matches: 6. CDR3 DNA sequence: TGTGCCAGCAGTCGAACACAGGGGCCAGATACGCAGTATTTT. It codes for CASSRTQGPDTQYF.

The gene calls are TRBV2 and TRBJ2-7; 14 bases line up with TRBD2. V gave up 4 bases and J gave up 4 bases; unmatched junction bases: 6. This CDR3 has 16 amino acids. CDR1 and CDR2 (germline): SNHLY, FYNNEI. This CDR3 is CASSGGLAGETYEQYF. CDR3 DNA: TGTGCCAGCAGTGGGGGACTAGCGGGAGAGACTTACGAGCAGTACTTC.

The chain uses TRBV7-9 and TRBJ1-3; no clear D gene. Trimming took off 4 bases at V and 0 bases at J, with 10 bases between the two ends. Germline V lookup: CDR1 SEHNR, CDR2 FQNEAQ (reference sequence). This CDR3 has 15 amino acids. The CDR3 region has the DNA TGTGCCAGCAGCTATAGCTTAGACTCTGGAAACACCATATATTTT. Its translation is CASSYSLDSGNTIYF.

This clone appeared a single time. This chain connects TRBV5-1 to TRBJ1-2, with D tentatively TRBD1 (6 bases). Germline-derived CDR1 and CDR2 are SGHRS and YFSETQ. Trimming cost V 5 bases and J 12 bases, with 20 bases left between them. The CDR3 contains 13 residues. The DNA for the CDR3 is TGCGCCAGCAGAAAGGACACAGGGTCGCTTAACACCTTC. This translates into CASRKDTGSLNTF. Complete variable domain (other parts from reference TRBV5-1 and TRBJ1-2): KAGVTQTPRYLIKTRGQQVTLSCSPISGHRSVSWYQQTPGQGLQFLFEYFSETQRNKGNFPGRFSGRQFSNSRSEMNVSTLELGDSALYLCASRKDTGSLNTFGSGTRLTVV.

This clone was seen a few times. The chain uses TRBV28 and TRBJ1-1; D gene unclear. The germline V gene encodes CDR1 MDHEN and CDR2 SYDVKM. Trimming shortened V by 8 bases and J by 5 bases, and 15 bases separated the two germline ends. The CDR3 is 13 amino acids. The CDR3 bases are TGTGCCAGCGACCGGCGGGGAAGGACTGAAGCTTTCTTT. As protein: CASDRRGRTEAFF.

The genes are TRBV19 and TRBJ1-5, with 9 positions matching TRBD1. The junction had 8 bases not matched to a gene; V was cut back by 2 bases and J by 6 bases. The CDR3 runs to 16 residues. Germline V gives CDR1 LNHDA, CDR2 SQIVND (reference sequence). The CDR3 reads CASSIRNGDRVQPQHF. In nucleotides, the CDR3 is TGTGCCAGTAGTATAAGGAACGGGGACAGGGTTCAGCCCCAGCATTTT.

This chain joins TRBV13 and TRBJ2-5, with D perhaps TRBD2 (5 bases). Trimming stripped 5 bases from V and 5 bases from J, with 12 bases between. The CDR3 length is 13 residues. Germline loops: CDR1 PRHDT, CDR2 FYEKMQ (reference sequence). The CDR3 DNA sequence: TGTGCCAGCAGCCCACGACGAGGGGAGACCCAGTACTTC. Protein product: CASSPRRGETQYF.

The chain couples TRBV5-1 to TRBJ2-1; no definite D call. Trimming stripped 4 bases from V and 0 bases from J, with 11 bases between. This CDR3 has 15 residues. From germline, CDR1 is SGHRS and CDR2 YFSETQ. The CDR3 bases are TGCGCCAGCAGCCGAGTTGAAAGCTCCTACAATGAGCAGTTCTTC. Translated: CASSRVESSYNEQFF.

The chain couples TRBV18 to TRBJ2-3; a weak D match, TRBD1 (5 bases). With 3 bases removed from V and 0 bases from J, the gap between germline ends came to 13 bases. CDR1 KGHSH and CDR2 LQKENI come from the germline V gene. The CDR3 runs 16 residues. The CDR3 coding sequence is TGTGCCAGCTCACCGCCAGGGTCACCTAGCACAGATACGCAGTATTTT. This codes for CASSPPGSPSTDTQYF. Filled out from reference TRBV18 and TRBJ2-3, the complete variable domain reads NAGVMQNPRHLVRRRGQEARLRCSPMKGHSHVYWYRQLPEEGLKFMVYLQKENIIDESGMPKERFSAEFPKEGPSILRIQQVVRGDSAAYFCASSPPGSPSTDTQYFGPGTRLTVL.

The CDR3 region has the DNA TGTGCCAGCAGCTCACAGCTTTTAAGCGGGAGGAGCTCCTACGAGCAGTACTTC. This translates into CASSSQLLSGRSSYEQYF. This chain links TRBV5-6 with TRBJ2-7, with 9 bases matching TRBD2. The junction had 13 bases not matched to a gene; V was cut back by 3 bases and J by 0 bases. The V gene's germline CDR1 is SGHDT and CDR2 YYEEEE. CDR3 length equals 18 residues.

This chain links TRBV2 with TRBJ1-5, with 7 nucleotides matching TRBD1. The CDR3 contains 14 residues. Germline CDR1 SNHLY, CDR2 FYNNEI. V was clipped by 3 bases and J by 6 bases; unmatched bases: 5. CDR3 coding DNA: TGTGCCAGCAGTGAGGGACAGCCGGCTCAGCCCCAGCATTTT. This gives the protein CASSEGQPAQPQHF.

J is TRBJ1-5 and V is TRBV7-9; 11 nucleotides align to TRBD1. The V gene end was trimmed by 5 bases and the J gene end by 0 bases; junction bases not matched to a gene: 3. The CDR3 is made up of 16 amino acids. From germline, CDR1 is SEHNR and CDR2 FQNEAQ (reference sequence). CDR3 DNA: TGTGCCAGCAGCCTCGGGACAGGGGGTAGCAATCAGCCCCAGCATTTT. This encodes CASSLGTGGSNQPQHF. The full variable domain, rest sourced from reference TRBV7-9 and TRBJ1-5, is DTGVSQNPRHKITKRGQNVTFRCDPISEHNRLYWYRQTLGQGPEFLTYFQNEAQLEKSRLLSDRFSAERPKGSFSTLEIQRTEQGDSAMYLCASSLGTGGSNQPQHFGDGTRLSIL.

V usage is TRBV29-1 and J usage is TRBJ2-1; 7 nucleotides match TRBD1. This CDR3 spans 13 amino acids. J gave up 9 bases and V 7 bases, and 12 bases lay outside the gene matches. Per germline, CDR1 SQVTM and CDR2 ANQGSEA. The CDR3 is CSARGQSHAEQFF. The CDR3 DNA is TGCAGCGCGAGGGGACAGAGTCACGCTGAGCAGTTCTTC.

This chain connects TRBV5-8 to TRBJ2-7; TRBD1 is a possible D gene (6 bases). Germline assignment: CDR1 SGHTS and CDR2 YDEGEE. V dropped 3 bases and J dropped 6 bases, with 16 bases sitting between them. This CDR3 region has 14 residues. For the CDR3, the DNA is TGTGCCAGCAGCTGGATGGACAGTCGCGGCGAGCAGTACTTC. Encoded protein: CASSWMDSRGEQYF.

In its sample, this clone was seen once. The chain employs TRBV5-4 and TRBJ2-2; 9 nucleotides agree with TRBD2. The CDR3 consists of 15 residues. Trimming took 4 bases from V and 4 from J; bases not matched to a gene: 5. Per germline, CDR1 SGHNT and CDR2 YYREEE (reference sequence). CDR3 loop: CASSTGLASTGELFF. Written as DNA, the CDR3 is TGTGCCAGCAGCACGGGACTAGCTAGCACCGGGGAGCTGTTTTTT.

The chain has TRBV2 and TRBJ1-1; D not resolved. The CDR3 spans 13 residues. The V gene's germline CDR1 is SNHLY and CDR2 FYNNEI. Trimming took off 2 bases at V and 6 bases at J, with 10 bases between the two ends. CDR3 coding DNA: TGTGCCAGCAGTGAACCCGAGCTCTCTGAAGCTTTCTTT. As protein: CASSEPELSEAFF.

J is TRBJ2-5 and V is TRBV20-1; D call uncertain. Trimming left V 6 bases short and J 2 bases short, with 7 bases between. The germline V gene has CDR1 DFQATT and CDR2 SNEGSKA (reference sequence). The CDR3 loop spans 11 amino acids. CDR3 loop: CSAQPQETQYF. In nucleotides, the CDR3 is TGCAGTGCCCAGCCTCAAGAGACCCAGTACTTC.

The J gene is TRBJ2-2, the V gene TRBV28; 10 bases agree with TRBD1. Trimming took 4 bases from V and 4 from J; bases not matched to a gene: 6. The CDR3 is made up of 16 amino acids. From germline, CDR1 is MDHEN and CDR2 SYDVKM. The chain's CDR3 is CASSYSRTGGTGELFF. For the CDR3, the DNA is TGTGCCAGCAGTTACAGCAGGACAGGGGGCACCGGGGAGCTGTTTTTT.

This rearrangement joins TRBV7-2 to TRBJ1-4, with D tentatively TRBD1 (6 bases). V was pared by 1 base and J by 7 bases, with 13 bases between. Per germline, CDR1 SGHTA and CDR2 FQGNSA. The CDR3 is 15 residues long. CDR3 loop: CASSLDPGAVEKLFF. The CDR3 DNA follows: TGTGCCAGCAGCTTAGATCCGGGGGCTGTTGAAAAACTGTTTTTT.

The chain is built from TRBV5-1 and TRBJ2-7; 9 bases line up with TRBD2. Per germline, CDR1 SGHRS and CDR2 YFSETQ. After removal of 4 bases from V and 0 bases from J, the junction contained 8 bases not matched to a gene. There are 16 residues in the CDR3. The CDR3 loop reads CASSIDGTSRSYEQYF. In DNA, the CDR3 is TGCGCCAGCAGCATTGACGGGACTAGCCGCTCCTACGAGCAGTACTTC.

V usage is TRBV28 and J usage is TRBJ2-5; 11 bases match TRBD1. With V trimmed by 5 bases and J by 3 bases, 2 bases remained unmatched. CDR3 length: 14 amino acids. Germline V lookup: CDR1 MDHEN, CDR2 SYDVKM. The CDR3 protein is CASSRTGGEETQYF. DNA of the CDR3: TGTGCCAGCAGTCGGACAGGGGGCGAAGAGACCCAGTACTTC.

The rearrangement links TRBV9 to TRBJ2-2; unclear D gene. The germline V and J ends were trimmed by 4 bases and 5 bases, with 24 bases remaining between them. The germline gives CDR1 SGDLS, CDR2 YYNGEE. The CDR3 is 18 residues long. The DNA for the CDR3 is TGTGCCAGCAGCCCCAACCCGCACAGCCAGCTATCGACCGGGGAGCTGTTTTTT. Protein: CASSPNPHSQLSTGELFF.